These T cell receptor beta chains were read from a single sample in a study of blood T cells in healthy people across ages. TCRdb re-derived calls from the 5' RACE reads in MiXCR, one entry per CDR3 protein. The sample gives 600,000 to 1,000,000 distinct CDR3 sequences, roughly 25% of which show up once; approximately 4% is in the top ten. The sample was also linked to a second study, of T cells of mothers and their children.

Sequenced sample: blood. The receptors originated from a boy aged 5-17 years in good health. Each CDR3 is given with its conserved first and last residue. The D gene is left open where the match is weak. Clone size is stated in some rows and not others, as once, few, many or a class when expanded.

CDR3: CASSSLAGVAGELFF
DNA: TGCGCCAGCAGCTCGCTAGCGGGAGTCGCCGGGGAGCTGTTTTTT
size: few
J: TRBJ2-2
V: TRBV5-1
D: TRBD2

CDR3: CASRESGRAPPTQYF
DNA: TGTGCCAGCAGGGAGAGCGGGAGGGCCCCTCCTACGCAGTATTTT
size: once
J: TRBJ2-3
V: TRBV27
D: TRBD2

CDR3: CASRKETRLSSYEQYF
DNA: TGTGCCAGCAGGAAGGAGACTCGTCTAAGCTCCTACGAGCAGTACTTC
size: NA
J: TRBJ2-7
V: TRBV2
D: NA

CDR3: CASSTGLTYEQYF
DNA: TGTGCCAGCAGCACAGGACTGACCTACGAGCAGTACTTC
size: few
J: TRBJ2-7
V: TRBV7-9
D: NA

CDR3: CASSLGLTLNQPQHF
DNA: TGTGCCAGCAGTTTGGGGTTGACCCTAAATCAGCCCCAGCATTTT
size: NA
J: TRBJ1-5
V: TRBV12-3/TRBV12-4
D: NA

CDR3: CASSKLVGQGNSPLHF
DNA: TGTGCCAGCAGCAAGTTGGTGGGACAGGGGAATTCACCCCTCCACTTT
size: few
J: TRBJ1-6
V: TRBV7-9
D: TRBD1

CDR3: CASSQGLSGYPFF
DNA: TGTGCCAGCAGCCAAGGGCTTAGCGGTTATCCGTTCTTC
size: NA
J: TRBJ2-5
V: TRBV14
D: NA

CDR3: CASSQVTGLGYNEQFF
DNA: TGTGCCAGCAGCCAGGTTACAGGGTTGGGCTACAATGAGCAGTTCTTC
size: NA
J: TRBJ2-1
V: TRBV14
D: NA

CDR3: CASSPFQGANTEAFF
DNA: TGTGCCAGCTCACCGTTTCAGGGTGCGAACACTGAAGCTTTCTTT
size: NA
J: TRBJ1-1
V: TRBV18
D: NA

CDR3: CASSKVAGGGDTQYF
DNA: TGTGCCAGCAGTAAGGTGGCGGGAGGAGGAGATACGCAGTATTTT
size: once
J: TRBJ2-3
V: TRBV6-4
D: TRBD2

CDR3: CASSGGWTEQYF
DNA: TGTGCCAGCAGTGGAGGGTGGACCGAGCAGTACTTC
size: once
J: TRBJ2-7
V: TRBV6-1
D: NA

CDR3: CASGAVISGNTIYF
DNA: TGTGCCAGCGGTGCAGTGATCTCTGGAAACACCATATATTTT
size: NA
J: TRBJ1-3
V: TRBV6-6
D: NA

CDR3: CSVVKGLSYNEQFF
DNA: TGCAGCGTCGTTAAAGGGCTTTCCTACAATGAGCAGTTCTTC
size: NA
J: TRBJ2-1
V: TRBV29-1
D: NA

CDR3: CASSPEGRGAETQYF
DNA: TGCGCCAGCAGCCCCGAGGGGCGGGGGGCAGAGACCCAGTACTTC
size: few
J: TRBJ2-5
V: TRBV5-1
D: TRBD2

CDR3: CSVEDRDWGLEQYF
DNA: TGCAGCGTTGAAGACCGGGACTGGGGCTTGGAGCAGTACTTC
size: NA
J: TRBJ2-7
V: TRBV29-1
D: NA

CDR3: CASSKGLNTEAFF
DNA: TGTGCCAGCAGCAAGGGGTTGAACACTGAAGCTTTCTTT
size: NA
J: TRBJ1-1
V: TRBV9
D: NA

CDR3: CASSLEGQAYQPQHF
DNA: TGTGCCAGCAGCTTAGAGGGGCAGGCGTATCAGCCCCAGCATTTT
size: NA
J: TRBJ1-5
V: TRBV7-2
D: NA

CDR3: CASSLDRGGYTPQGWKTEAFF
DNA: TGTGCCAGCAGCTTAGACAGGGGTGGATATACACCTCAGGGTTGGAAGACTGAAGCTTTCTTT
size: few
J: TRBJ1-1
V: TRBV11-2
D: NA

CDR3: CASSPLAGVAVGEQYF
DNA: TGTGCCAGCAGCCCACTAGCGGGAGTGGCTGTGGGAGAGCAGTACTTC
size: few
J: TRBJ2-7
V: TRBV12-3/TRBV12-4
D: TRBD2

CDR3: CASSLSQGDTEAFF
DNA: TGTGCCAGCAGCCTTTCACAGGGAGATACTGAAGCTTTCTTT
size: few
J: TRBJ1-1
V: TRBV7-9
D: NA

CDR3: CASSSRRTGVREQYF
DNA: TGTGCCAGCAGCTCCCGAAGGACAGGGGTTAGGGAGCAGTACTTC
size: many
J: TRBJ2-5
V: TRBV5-6
D: TRBD1

CDR3: CASSLLETQYF
DNA: TGTGCCAGCAGCTTATTGGAGACCCAGTACTTC
size: many
J: TRBJ2-5
V: TRBV12-3/TRBV12-4
D: NA

CDR3: CASSQLTSGRGSTDTQYF
DNA: TGCGCCAGCAGCCAGCTGACTAGCGGGAGAGGCAGCACAGATACGCAGTATTTT
size: NA
J: TRBJ2-3
V: TRBV4-3
D: TRBD2

CDR3: CASSLGLAAQAQYF
DNA: TGTGCCAGCAGTTTAGGCCTAGCGGCACAAGCGCAGTACTTC
size: NA
J: TRBJ2-5
V: TRBV12-3/TRBV12-4
D: TRBD2

CDR3: CASSLAGTGINIQYF
DNA: TGTGCCAGCAGCTTAGCCGGGACAGGGATAAACATTCAGTACTTC
size: NA
J: TRBJ2-4
V: TRBV11-2
D: TRBD1

CDR3: CASSPSGGDEQYF
DNA: TGTGCCAGCAGCCCCTCAGGAGGGGACGAGCAGTACTTC
size: NA
J: TRBJ2-7
V: TRBV7-9
D: NA

CDR3: CASSLVGTQYF
DNA: TGTGCCAGCAGCTTAGTCGGGACCCAGTACTTC
size: many
J: TRBJ2-5
V: TRBV7-2
D: NA

CDR3: CASKTLAGRSNEQFF
DNA: TGTGCCAGCAAGACACTAGCGGGACGTAGCAATGAGCAGTTCTTC
size: NA
J: TRBJ2-1
V: TRBV6-5
D: TRBD2

CDR3: CASSLEGENTEAFF
DNA: TGTGCCAGCAGCTTAGAAGGGGAGAACACTGAAGCTTTCTTT
size: few
J: TRBJ1-1
V: TRBV13
D: NA

CDR3: CSVLGSRDRGPTDTQYF
DNA: TGCAGCGTTTTAGGCTCCCGGGACCGAGGACCCACAGATACGCAGTATTTT
size: few
J: TRBJ2-3
V: TRBV29-1
D: NA

CDR3: CATSREARPDGQPQHF
DNA: TGTGCCACCAGCAGAGAGGCCAGGCCGGACGGTCAGCCCCAGCATTTT
size: few
J: TRBJ1-5
V: TRBV15
D: NA

CDR3: CSAPPSGRDTQYF
DNA: TGCAGTGCACCCCCTAGCGGGAGGGATACGCAGTATTTT
size: NA
J: TRBJ2-3
V: TRBV20-1
D: TRBD2

CDR3: CASSDGQGSGNEQFF
DNA: TGTGCCAGCAGTGACGGTCAGGGCTCAGGCAATGAGCAGTTCTTC
size: few
J: TRBJ2-1
V: TRBV6-4
D: NA

CDR3: CASSQIVTGGPDTQYF
DNA: TGCGCCAGCAGCCAAATCGTGACAGGGGGCCCAGATACGCAGTATTTT
size: few
J: TRBJ2-3
V: TRBV4-3
D: TRBD1

CDR3: CASSYLSQDDSNQPQHF
DNA: TGTGCCAGCAGTTACCTTTCACAGGATGATAGCAATCAGCCCCAGCATTTT
size: few
J: TRBJ1-5
V: TRBV6-5
D: NA

CDR3: CASSLGPPSEQYF
DNA: TGTGCCAGCAGCTTGGGGCCTCCCAGCGAGCAGTACTTC
size: NA
J: TRBJ2-7
V: TRBV7-3
D: NA

CDR3: CASSLAQGVYNEQFF
DNA: TGCGCCAGCAGCTTGGCCCAGGGGGTATACAATGAGCAGTTCTTC
size: few
J: TRBJ2-1
V: TRBV5-1
D: TRBD1

CDR3: CAWSVGSIQYF
DNA: TGTGCCTGGAGTGTAGGGAGCATTCAGTACTTC
size: NA
J: TRBJ2-4
V: TRBV30
D: NA

CDR3: CASSYSYSGQETQYF
DNA: TGTGCCAGCAGTTACTCGTACAGCGGCCAAGAGACCCAGTACTTC
size: NA
J: TRBJ2-5
V: TRBV6-5
D: NA

CDR3: CASSSPGLAGLAQYF
DNA: TGCGCCAGCAGTTCCCCGGGACTAGCGGGATTAGCGCAGTACTTC
size: NA
J: TRBJ2-7
V: TRBV10-2
D: TRBD2

CDR3: CASSDYRGLFGQETQYF
DNA: TGTGCCAGCAGTGATTACAGGGGGCTATTTGGCCAAGAGACCCAGTACTTC
size: NA
J: TRBJ2-5
V: TRBV2
D: TRBD1

CDR3: CASSTSPLLALTDTQYF
DNA: TGTGCCAGCAGTACAAGCCCCCTACTAGCGTTAACAGATACGCAGTATTTT
size: few
J: TRBJ2-3
V: TRBV25-1
D: TRBD2

CDR3: CSARVPTGRKTQYF
DNA: TGCAGTGCTAGGGTCCCGACGGGTCGGAAGACCCAGTACTTC
size: NA
J: TRBJ2-5
V: TRBV20-1
D: NA

CDR3: CASSFNRGYYEQYF
DNA: TGTGCCAGCAGTTTTAACAGGGGTTACTACGAGCAGTACTTC
size: NA
J: TRBJ2-7
V: TRBV28
D: TRBD1

CDR3: CASSGKYEQYF
DNA: TGTGCCAGCAGTGGCAAGTACGAGCAGTACTTC
size: NA
J: TRBJ2-7
V: TRBV12-3/TRBV12-4
D: NA

CDR3: CASSPFPAANTGELFF
DNA: TGCGCCAGCAGCCCCTTCCCGGCAGCGAACACCGGGGAGCTGTTTTTT
size: few
J: TRBJ2-2
V: TRBV4-1
D: NA

CDR3: CASSFGLAGTTGELFF
DNA: TGTGCCAGCAGCTTCGGACTAGCGGGAACCACCGGGGAGCTGTTTTTT
size: few
J: TRBJ2-2
V: TRBV11-1
D: TRBD2

CDR3: CASSQTITLQGGDTIYF
DNA: TGTGCCAGCAGCCAAACCATTACCCTACAAGGTGGAGACACCATATATTTT
size: few
J: TRBJ1-3
V: TRBV4-1
D: NA

CDR3: CASSLRTGGNSPLHF
DNA: TGTGCCAGCAGCTTGCGGACAGGGGGCAATTCACCCCTCCACTTT
size: few
J: TRBJ1-6
V: TRBV5-6
D: TRBD1

CDR3: CASSWEGQGLIPEAFF
DNA: TGTGCCAGCAGCTGGGAAGGACAGGGATTAATCCCTGAAGCTTTCTTT
size: NA
J: TRBJ1-1
V: TRBV5-6
D: TRBD1

CDR3: CASSLAGGGSNEQYF
DNA: TGTGCCAGCAGTCTAGCGGGAGGAGGGTCCAACGAGCAGTACTTC
size: NA
J: TRBJ2-7
V: TRBV7-9
D: TRBD2

CDR3: CSARDLGGAYYEQYF
DNA: TGCAGTGCTAGAGATTTGGGGGGGGCGTACTACGAGCAGTACTTC
size: NA
J: TRBJ2-7
V: TRBV20-1
D: NA

CDR3: CASSPGQAYQPQHF
DNA: TGTGCCAGCAGTCCAGGACAGGCGTATCAGCCCCAGCATTTT
size: few
J: TRBJ1-5
V: TRBV27
D: TRBD1

CDR3: CAWSPQAGRGTQYF
DNA: TGTGCCTGGAGTCCGCAAGCGGGGCGGGGGACCCAGTACTTC
size: NA
J: TRBJ2-5
V: TRBV30
D: TRBD2

CDR3: CASSSQLAGQETQYF
DNA: TGTGCCAGCAGCTCCCAACTAGCGGGACAAGAGACCCAGTACTTC
size: NA
J: TRBJ2-5
V: TRBV7-2
D: TRBD2

CDR3: CSATIAGVLNEQYF
DNA: TGCAGTGCCACGATAGCGGGAGTTTTAAACGAGCAGTACTTC
size: few
J: TRBJ2-7
V: TRBV20-1
D: TRBD2

CDR3: CSVERGAEAFF
DNA: TGCAGCGTTGAAAGGGGCGCTGAAGCTTTCTTT
size: NA
J: TRBJ1-1
V: TRBV29-1
D: NA